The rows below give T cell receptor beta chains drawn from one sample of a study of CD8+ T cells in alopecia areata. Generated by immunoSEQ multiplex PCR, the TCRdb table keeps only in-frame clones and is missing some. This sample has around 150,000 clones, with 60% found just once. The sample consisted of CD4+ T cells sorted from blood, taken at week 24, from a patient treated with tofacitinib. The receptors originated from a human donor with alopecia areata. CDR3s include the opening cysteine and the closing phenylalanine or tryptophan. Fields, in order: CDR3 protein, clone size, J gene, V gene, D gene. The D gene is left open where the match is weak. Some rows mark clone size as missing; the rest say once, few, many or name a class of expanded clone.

CSARTAGRTYF - TRBJ2-7 TRBV20-1 -
CASSDRGSRLFF - TRBJ2-2 TRBV2 -
CAWNRDRPGEQYF - TRBJ2-7 TRBV30 -
CASGPGANEQFF few TRBJ2-1 TRBV5-1 -
CASSLDGSWVYF once TRBJ2-7 TRBV7-2 -
CASSTQDRGFDEQYF - TRBJ2-7 TRBV19 TRBD1
CASSQGTEEFF once TRBJ2-1 TRBV6-5 TRBD1
CSVEPRAATYEQYF - TRBJ2-7 TRBV29-1 -
CAWSVRGSQPQHF - TRBJ1-5 TRBV30 -
CASSLPETQYF - TRBJ2-5 TRBV2 -
CASSEFRWSSGANVLTF - TRBJ2-6 TRBV25-1 -
CASSVTDRVYGYTF - TRBJ1-2 TRBV2 TRBD1
CASTRTGNTEAFF once TRBJ1-1 TRBV6-6 TRBD1